Included here is one TCR beta chain sequence, with context. Its target is not known. This record belongs to a study of T cell responses to AZD1222 COVID-19 vaccine. General study findings and limits: None of the repertoires were sampled until the peak T cell response had passed. Regions left unmutated in variants are reportedly the target of nearly half of spike-specific TCRs.

Germline values: CDR1 MGHDK, CDR2 SYGVNS. With 6 bases removed from V and 8 bases from J, the gap between germline ends came to 16 bases. CDR3 length: 13 residues. Repertoires were generated with immunoSEQ multiplex PCR, while TCRdb's copy carries only in-frame clones and drops some. Of about 180,000 clones listed, about 90% are singletons. Recipients boosted at about 4 weeks or about 12 weeks are pooled. Source: peripheral blood, taken 28 days after the second AZD1222 dose. This clonotype was obtained from an adult who received the AZD1222 COVID-19 vaccine. The chain recombines TRBV25-1 with TRBJ1-1; no firm D call. As DNA, the CDR3 is TGTGCCAGCAGGCCCCTGGGAGACGGAGAAGCTTTCTTT. It encodes CASRPLGDGEAFF.